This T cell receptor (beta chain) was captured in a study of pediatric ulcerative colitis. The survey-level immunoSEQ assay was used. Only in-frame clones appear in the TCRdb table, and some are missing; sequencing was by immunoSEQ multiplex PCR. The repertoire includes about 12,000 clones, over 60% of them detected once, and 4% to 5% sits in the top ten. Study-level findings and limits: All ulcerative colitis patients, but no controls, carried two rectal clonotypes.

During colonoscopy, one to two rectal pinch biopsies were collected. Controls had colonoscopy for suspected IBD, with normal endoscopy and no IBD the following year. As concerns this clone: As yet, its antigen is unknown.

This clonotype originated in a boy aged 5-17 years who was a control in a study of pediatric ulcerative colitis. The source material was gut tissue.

This CDR3 is CASSYGRQGYEQYV. The CDR3 DNA follows: TGTGCCAGCAGTTACGGTAGACAGGGGTACGAGCAGTACGTC. This sequence joins TRBV6-5 and TRBJ2-7, with 8 bases lining up with TRBD1. CDR3 length: 14 amino acids. Germline V CDR1 and CDR2: MNHEY, SVGAGI. Trimming took 2 bases from V and 4 from J; bases not matched to a gene: 4.